The sequence of this T cell receptor beta chain was determined in a study of shared clonotypes between healthy human individuals. This CDR3 comprises 15 residues. Germline CDR1 and CDR2: MNHEY and SMNVEV (reference sequence). The V end was cut by 5 bases, the J end by 6 bases, with 17 bases between. Measured with immunoSEQ multiplex PCR; TCRdb has only the in-frame clones, and not every one. This sample has about 1.5 million clones, with approximately 98% found just once. Sequenced sample: naive CD4+ T cells sorted from blood. Subset in this sample: CD45RA+ positively selected. The V call is TRBV27, the J call TRBJ1-5; no clear D gene. The TCR comes from a man aged 25 to 40 in good health. The CDR3 nucleotides read TGTGCCAGCAGTCCGCTTATGAGAGGGAGTCAGCCCCAGCATTTT. It codes for CASSPLMRGSQPQHF.